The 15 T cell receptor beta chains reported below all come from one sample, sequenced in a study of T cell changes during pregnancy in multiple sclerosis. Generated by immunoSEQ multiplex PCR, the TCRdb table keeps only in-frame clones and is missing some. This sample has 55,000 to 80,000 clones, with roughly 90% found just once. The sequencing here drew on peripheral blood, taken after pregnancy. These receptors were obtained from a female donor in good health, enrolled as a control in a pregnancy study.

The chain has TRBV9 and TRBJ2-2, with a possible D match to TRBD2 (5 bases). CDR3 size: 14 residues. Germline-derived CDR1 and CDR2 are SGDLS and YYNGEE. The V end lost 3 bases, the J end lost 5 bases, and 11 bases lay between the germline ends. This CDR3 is CASSDRGRTGELFF. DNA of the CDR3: TGTGCCAGCAGCGATCGAGGGCGTACCGGGGAGCTGTTTTTT.

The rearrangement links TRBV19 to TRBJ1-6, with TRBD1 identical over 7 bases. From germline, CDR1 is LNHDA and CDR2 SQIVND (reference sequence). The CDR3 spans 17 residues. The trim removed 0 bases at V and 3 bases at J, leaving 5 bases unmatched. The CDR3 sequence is CASSIEGGDSYNSPLHF. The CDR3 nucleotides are TGTGCCAGTAGTATAGAAGGAGGGGACAGCTATAATTCACCCCTCCACTTT.

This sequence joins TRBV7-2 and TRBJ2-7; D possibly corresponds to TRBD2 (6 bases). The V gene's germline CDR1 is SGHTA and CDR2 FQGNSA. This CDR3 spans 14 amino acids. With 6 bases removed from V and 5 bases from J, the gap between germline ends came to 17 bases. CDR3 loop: CASRLAAGAHEQYF. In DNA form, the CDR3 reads TGTGCCAGCAGGCTGGCAGCGGGTGCCCACGAGCAGTACTTC.

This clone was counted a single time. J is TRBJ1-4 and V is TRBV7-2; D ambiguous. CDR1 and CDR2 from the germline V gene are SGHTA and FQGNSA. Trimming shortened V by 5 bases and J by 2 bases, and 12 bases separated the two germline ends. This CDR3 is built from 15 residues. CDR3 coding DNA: TGTGCCAGCAGCCCACCCGCAGGCACTAATGAAAAACTGTTTTTT. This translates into CASSPPAGTNEKLFF.

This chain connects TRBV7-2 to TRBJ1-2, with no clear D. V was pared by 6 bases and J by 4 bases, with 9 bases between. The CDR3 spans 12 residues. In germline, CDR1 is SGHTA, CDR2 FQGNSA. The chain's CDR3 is CASSPTSYGYTF. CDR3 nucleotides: TGTGCCAGCAGTCCCACTAGCTATGGCTACACCTTC.

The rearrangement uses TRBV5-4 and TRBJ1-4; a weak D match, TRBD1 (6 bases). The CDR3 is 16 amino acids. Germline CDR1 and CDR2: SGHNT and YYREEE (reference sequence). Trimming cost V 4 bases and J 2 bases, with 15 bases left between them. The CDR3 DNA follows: TGTGCCAGCAGCCGGGGGGCCAGGGCGACTAATGAAAAACTGTTTTTT. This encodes CASSRGARATNEKLFF.

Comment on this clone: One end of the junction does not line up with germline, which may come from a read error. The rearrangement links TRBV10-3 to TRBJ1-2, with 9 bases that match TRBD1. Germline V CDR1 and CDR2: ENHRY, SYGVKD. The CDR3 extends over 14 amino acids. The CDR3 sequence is CAISGGQGNHGYTF. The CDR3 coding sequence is TGTGCCATCAGTGGGGGACAGGGTAACCATGGCTACACCTTC.

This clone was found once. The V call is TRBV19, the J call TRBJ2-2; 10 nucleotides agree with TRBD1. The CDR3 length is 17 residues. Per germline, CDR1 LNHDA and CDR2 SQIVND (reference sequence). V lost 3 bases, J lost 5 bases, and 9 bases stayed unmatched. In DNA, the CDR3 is TGTGCCAGTAGTATTAGGGGACAGGGGATTTTGACCGGGGAGCTGTTTTTT. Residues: CASSIRGQGILTGELFF.

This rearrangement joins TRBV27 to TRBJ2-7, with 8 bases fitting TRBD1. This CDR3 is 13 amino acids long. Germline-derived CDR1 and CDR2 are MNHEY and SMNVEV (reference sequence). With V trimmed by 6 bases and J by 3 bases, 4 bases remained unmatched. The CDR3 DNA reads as TGTGCCAGCAGCCCAGGGGGCCGCTACGAGCAGTACTTC. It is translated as CASSPGGRYEQYF.

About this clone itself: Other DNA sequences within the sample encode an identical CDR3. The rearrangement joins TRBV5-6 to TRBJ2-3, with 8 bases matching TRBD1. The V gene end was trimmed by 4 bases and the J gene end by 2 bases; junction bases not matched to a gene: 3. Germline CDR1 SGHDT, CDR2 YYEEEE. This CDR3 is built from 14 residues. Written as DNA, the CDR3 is TGTGCCAGCAGCCTCCAGGGGGCCACAGATACGCAGTATTTT. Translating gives CASSLQGATDTQYF.

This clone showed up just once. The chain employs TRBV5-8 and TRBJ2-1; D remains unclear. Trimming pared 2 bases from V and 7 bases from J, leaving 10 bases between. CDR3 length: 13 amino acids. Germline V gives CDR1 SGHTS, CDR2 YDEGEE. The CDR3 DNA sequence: TGTGCCAGCAGCTTCGGCCCGGGTAATGAGCAGTTCTTC. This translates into CASSFGPGNEQFF.

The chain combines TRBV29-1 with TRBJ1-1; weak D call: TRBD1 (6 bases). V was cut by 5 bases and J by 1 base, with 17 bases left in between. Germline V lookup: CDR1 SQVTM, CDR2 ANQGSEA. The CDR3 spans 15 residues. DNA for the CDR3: TGCAGCGTTAACACTCGACAGGCCTCGAACACTGAAGCTTTCTTT. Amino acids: CSVNTRQASNTEAFF.

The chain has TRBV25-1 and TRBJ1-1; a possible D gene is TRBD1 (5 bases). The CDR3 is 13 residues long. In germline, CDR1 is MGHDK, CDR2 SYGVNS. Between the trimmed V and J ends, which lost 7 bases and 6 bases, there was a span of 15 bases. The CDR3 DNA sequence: TGTGCCAGCACTCTACCCACGGGGGCTGAAGCTTTCTTT. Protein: CASTLPTGAEAFF.

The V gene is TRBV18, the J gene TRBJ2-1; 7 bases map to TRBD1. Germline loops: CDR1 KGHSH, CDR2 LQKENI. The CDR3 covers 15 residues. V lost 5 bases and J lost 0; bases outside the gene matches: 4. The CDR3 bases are TGTGCCAGCTCATCACAGGGGAACTCCTACAATGAGCAGTTCTTC. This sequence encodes CASSSQGNSYNEQFF.

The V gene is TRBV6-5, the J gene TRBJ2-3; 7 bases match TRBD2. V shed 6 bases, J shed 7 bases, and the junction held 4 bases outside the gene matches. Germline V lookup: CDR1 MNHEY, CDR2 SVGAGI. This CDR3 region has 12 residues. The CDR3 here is CASRGGLYTQYF. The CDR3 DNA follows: TGTGCCAGCAGGGGGGGACTATATACGCAGTATTTT.